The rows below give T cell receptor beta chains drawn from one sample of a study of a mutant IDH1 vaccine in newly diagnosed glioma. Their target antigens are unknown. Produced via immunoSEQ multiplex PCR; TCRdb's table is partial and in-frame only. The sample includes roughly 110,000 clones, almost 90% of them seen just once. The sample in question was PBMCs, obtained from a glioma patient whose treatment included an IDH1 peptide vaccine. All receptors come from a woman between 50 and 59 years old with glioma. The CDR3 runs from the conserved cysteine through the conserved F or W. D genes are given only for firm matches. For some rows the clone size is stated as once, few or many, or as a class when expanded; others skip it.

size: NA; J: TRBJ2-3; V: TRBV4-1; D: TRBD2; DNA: TGCGCCAGCAGCCAAGATGGGACTAGCGGCACAGATACGCAGTATTTT; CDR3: CASSQDGTSGTDTQYF
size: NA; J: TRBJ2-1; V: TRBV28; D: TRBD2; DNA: TGTGCCAGCAGCTCGGGACTAGCGGGAGGTGGGGAGCAGTTCTTC; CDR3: CASSSGLAGGGEQFF
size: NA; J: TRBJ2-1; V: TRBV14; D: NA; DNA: TGTGCCAGCAGCCTCGGGAGCTCCTACAATGAGCAGTTCTTC; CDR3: CASSLGSSYNEQFF
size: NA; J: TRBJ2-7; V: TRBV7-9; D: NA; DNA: TGTGCCAGCAGCTTAGACAGTCCCTACGAGCAGTACTTC; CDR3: CASSLDSPYEQYF
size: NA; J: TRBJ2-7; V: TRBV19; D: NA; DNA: TGTGCCAGTAATAAGGGGACAACCTACGAGCAGTACTTC; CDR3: CASNKGTTYEQYF
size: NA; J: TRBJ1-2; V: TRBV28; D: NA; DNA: TGTGCCAGCAGTCTCCCCGCGCGGGGGAACTATGGCTACACCTTC; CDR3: CASSLPARGNYGYTF
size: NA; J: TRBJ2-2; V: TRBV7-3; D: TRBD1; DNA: TGTGCCAGCAGCCGGACAGGATACACCGGGGAGCTGTTTTTT; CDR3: CASSRTGYTGELFF
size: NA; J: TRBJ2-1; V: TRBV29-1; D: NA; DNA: TGCAGCGTCCGCCCCCAAACGAGCTCCTACAATGAGCAGTTCTTC; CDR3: CSVRPQTSSYNEQFF
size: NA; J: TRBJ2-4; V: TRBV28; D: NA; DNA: TGTGCCAGCAATCCGGGGGGCAGTCTAGCCAAAAACATTCAGTACTTC; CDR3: CASNPGGSLAKNIQYF
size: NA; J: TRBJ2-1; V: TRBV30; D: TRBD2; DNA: TGTGCCTGGAGTTCCGGGACTAGCGGCAATGAGCAGTTCTTC; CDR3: CAWSSGTSGNEQFF
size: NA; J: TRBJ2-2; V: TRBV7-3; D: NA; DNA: TGTGCCAGCAGCTTAGCGGTTAACACCGGGGAGCTGTTTTTT; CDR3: CASSLAVNTGELFF
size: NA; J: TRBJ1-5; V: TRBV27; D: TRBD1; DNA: TGTGCCAGCAGTTTATCCCAGGGGGGGCCCCAGCATTTT; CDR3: CASSLSQGGPQHF
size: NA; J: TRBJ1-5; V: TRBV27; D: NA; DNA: TGTGCCAGCAGTTCGGACAGAAATCAGCCCCAGCATTTT; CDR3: CASSSDRNQPQHF
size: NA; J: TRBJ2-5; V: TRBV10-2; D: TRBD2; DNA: TGCGCCACTACCGGGACTAGCGGGAGAGAGACCCAGTACTTC; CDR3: CATTGTSGRETQYF
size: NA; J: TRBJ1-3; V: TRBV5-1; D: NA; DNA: TGCGCCAGCAGCTTCGGGGACCCCTCTGGAAACACCATATATTTT; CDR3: CASSFGDPSGNTIYF
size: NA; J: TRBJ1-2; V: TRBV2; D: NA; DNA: TGTGCCAGCAGTGATAACAGTCCTAACTATGGCTACACCTTC; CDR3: CASSDNSPNYGYTF
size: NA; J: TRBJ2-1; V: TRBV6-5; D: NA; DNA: TGTGCCAGCAGCTATGGGGGAGGCAATGAGCAGTTCTTC; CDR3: CASSYGGGNEQFF
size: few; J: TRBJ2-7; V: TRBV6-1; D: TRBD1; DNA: TGTGCCAGCAGTGAAGGGGACAGCTCCTACGAGCAGTACTTC; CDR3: CASSEGDSSYEQYF
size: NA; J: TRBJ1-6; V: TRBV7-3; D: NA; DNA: TGTGCCAGCAGCTTAAGGGGGCGGCAGCCCAATTCACCCCTCCACTTT; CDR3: CASSLRGRQPNSPLHF
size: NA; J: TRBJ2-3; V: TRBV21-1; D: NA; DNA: TGTGCCAGCAGCAGAATAGGACAGCTCACAGATACGCAGTATTTT; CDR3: CASSRIGQLTDTQYF